These 2 T cell receptor beta chains originate from one sample sequenced in a study of cytomegalovirus exposure and HLA in healthy donors. Primers: 60 Vbeta forward and 13 Jbeta reverse. Produced via immunoSEQ multiplex PCR; TCRdb's table is partial and in-frame only. The table lists roughly 100,000 clones, with 3.4% in the top ten. The sample taken for sequencing was PBMCs. These receptor sequences come from a woman under 40 in good health and CMV-seronegative.

The chain combines TRBV14 with TRBJ2-7, with 8 positions matching TRBD1. The CDR3 spans 16 residues. Germline loops: CDR1 SGHDN, CDR2 FVKESK. Trimming at V came to 2 bases and at J to 3 bases, leaving 9 bases not matched to a gene. CDR3 residues: CASSQPSSGTGYEQYF. Here the CDR3 DNA reads TGTGCCAGCAGCCAACCGTCCTCCGGGACAGGCTACGAGCAGTACTTC.

The chain couples TRBV12-5 to TRBJ1-2, with TRBD1 matching over 12 bases. Losses at the gene ends were 7 bases for V and 6 bases for J; bases not matched to a gene: 9. The CDR3 loop spans 15 amino acids. Germline V gives CDR1 LGHNT, CDR2 FRNRAP. The CDR3, as DNA: TGTGCTAGTGCCGAAAGGGACAGGGGGCATCATGGCTACACCTTC. It yields the protein CASAERDRGHHGYTF.